This TCR beta chain stems from a study of response to subunit inactivated influenza vaccine. Study results and caveats: It was suggested by the authors that few new T cells are recruited by each seasonal influenza vaccination.

From the RT-PCR reads, TCRdb called clonotypes with MiXCR, one entry per CDR3 protein. The repertoire holds about 480,000 distinct CDR3 sequences, 10% to 15% seen once, with around 13% in the top ten. This clonotype was recorded only once. Its antigen remains unknown. A read error may account for a junction end that differs from germline. This receptor was taken from a middle-aged man who received an inactivated influenza vaccine. Sequenced here: PBMCs from blood, sampled 45 days after vaccination.

The CDR3 DNA sequence: TGTGTCAGCAGCTCCGCGGAGCTCAAGCCCCAGCATTTT. This codes for CVSSSAELKPQHF. V and J are TRBV7-2 and TRBJ1-5; D not certain. Per the germline V gene, CDR1 is SGHTA and CDR2 is FQGNSA. The CDR3 is 13 residues long.